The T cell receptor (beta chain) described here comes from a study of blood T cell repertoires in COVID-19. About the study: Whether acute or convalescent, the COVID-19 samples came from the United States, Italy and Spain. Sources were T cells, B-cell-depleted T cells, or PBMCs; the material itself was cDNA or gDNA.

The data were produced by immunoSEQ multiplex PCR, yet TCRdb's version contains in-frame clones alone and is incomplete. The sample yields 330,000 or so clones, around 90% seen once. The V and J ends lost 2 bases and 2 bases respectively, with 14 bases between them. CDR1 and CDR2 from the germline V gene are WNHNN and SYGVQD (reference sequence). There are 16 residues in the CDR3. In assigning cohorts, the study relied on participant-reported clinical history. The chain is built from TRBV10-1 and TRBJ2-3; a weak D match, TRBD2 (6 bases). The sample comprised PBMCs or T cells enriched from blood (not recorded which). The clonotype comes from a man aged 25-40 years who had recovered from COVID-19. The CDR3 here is CASSEGRLGYTDTQYF. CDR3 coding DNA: TGCGCCAGCAGTGAGGGGCGACTAGGCTACACAGATACGCAGTATTTT.